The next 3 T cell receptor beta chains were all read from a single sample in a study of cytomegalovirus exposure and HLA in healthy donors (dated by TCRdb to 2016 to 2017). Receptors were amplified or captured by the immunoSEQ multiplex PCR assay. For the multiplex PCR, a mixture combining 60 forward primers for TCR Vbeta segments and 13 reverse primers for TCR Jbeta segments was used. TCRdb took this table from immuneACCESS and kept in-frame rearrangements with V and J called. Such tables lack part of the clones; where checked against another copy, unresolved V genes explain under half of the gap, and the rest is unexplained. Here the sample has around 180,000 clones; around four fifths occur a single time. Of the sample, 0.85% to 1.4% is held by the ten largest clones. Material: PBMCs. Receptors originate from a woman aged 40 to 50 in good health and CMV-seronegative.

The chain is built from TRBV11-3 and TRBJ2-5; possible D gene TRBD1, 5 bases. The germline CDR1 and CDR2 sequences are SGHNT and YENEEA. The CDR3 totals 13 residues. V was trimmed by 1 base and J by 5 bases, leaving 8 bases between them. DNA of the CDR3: TGTGCCAGCAGCTTAGGCAGGGTTGAGACCCAGTACTTC. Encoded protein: CASSLGRVETQYF.

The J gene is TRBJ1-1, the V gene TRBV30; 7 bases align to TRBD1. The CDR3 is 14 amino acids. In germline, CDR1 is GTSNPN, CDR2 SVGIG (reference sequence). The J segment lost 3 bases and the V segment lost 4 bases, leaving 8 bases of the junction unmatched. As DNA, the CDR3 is TGTGCCTGGACCTTCGGGGACAGATACACTGAAGCTTTCTTT. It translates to CAWTFGDRYTEAFF.

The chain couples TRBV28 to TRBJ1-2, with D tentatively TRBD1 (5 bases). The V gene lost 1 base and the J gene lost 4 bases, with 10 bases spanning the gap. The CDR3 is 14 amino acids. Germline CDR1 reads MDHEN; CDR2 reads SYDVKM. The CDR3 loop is CASSLSGEIYGYTF. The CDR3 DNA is TGTGCCAGCAGTTTATCGGGGGAGATCTATGGCTACACCTTC.